Reported below is one TCR beta chain. This sample is part of a study of CD8+CD57+ T cells in acquired aplastic anemia. Looking at the study overall: On average, sorted CD4+ and CD8+ cells gave approximately 3.1 ug of DNA.

Per germline, CDR1 SNHLY and CDR2 FYNNEI. Deletions cut 5 bases from V and 5 bases from J, with 13 bases between. The CDR3 is made up of 14 amino acids. CDR3 and TCR beta VDJ profiling relied on genomic DNA as the template. TCRdb independently ran MiXCR on the reads; one entry per CDR3 protein. The table lists approximately 32,000 distinct CDR3 sequences, about 77% of them singletons. Specimen: sorted CD4+, CD8+, or CD8+CD57+ T cells (not recorded which) from PBMCs. The chain uses TRBV2 and TRBJ1-5; D ambiguous. The source is a human donor in good health, serving as a control. The CDR3 DNA is TGTGCCAGCAGTCCGTCGGAGGGTTATCAGCCCCAGCATTTT. This encodes CASSPSEGYQPQHF.